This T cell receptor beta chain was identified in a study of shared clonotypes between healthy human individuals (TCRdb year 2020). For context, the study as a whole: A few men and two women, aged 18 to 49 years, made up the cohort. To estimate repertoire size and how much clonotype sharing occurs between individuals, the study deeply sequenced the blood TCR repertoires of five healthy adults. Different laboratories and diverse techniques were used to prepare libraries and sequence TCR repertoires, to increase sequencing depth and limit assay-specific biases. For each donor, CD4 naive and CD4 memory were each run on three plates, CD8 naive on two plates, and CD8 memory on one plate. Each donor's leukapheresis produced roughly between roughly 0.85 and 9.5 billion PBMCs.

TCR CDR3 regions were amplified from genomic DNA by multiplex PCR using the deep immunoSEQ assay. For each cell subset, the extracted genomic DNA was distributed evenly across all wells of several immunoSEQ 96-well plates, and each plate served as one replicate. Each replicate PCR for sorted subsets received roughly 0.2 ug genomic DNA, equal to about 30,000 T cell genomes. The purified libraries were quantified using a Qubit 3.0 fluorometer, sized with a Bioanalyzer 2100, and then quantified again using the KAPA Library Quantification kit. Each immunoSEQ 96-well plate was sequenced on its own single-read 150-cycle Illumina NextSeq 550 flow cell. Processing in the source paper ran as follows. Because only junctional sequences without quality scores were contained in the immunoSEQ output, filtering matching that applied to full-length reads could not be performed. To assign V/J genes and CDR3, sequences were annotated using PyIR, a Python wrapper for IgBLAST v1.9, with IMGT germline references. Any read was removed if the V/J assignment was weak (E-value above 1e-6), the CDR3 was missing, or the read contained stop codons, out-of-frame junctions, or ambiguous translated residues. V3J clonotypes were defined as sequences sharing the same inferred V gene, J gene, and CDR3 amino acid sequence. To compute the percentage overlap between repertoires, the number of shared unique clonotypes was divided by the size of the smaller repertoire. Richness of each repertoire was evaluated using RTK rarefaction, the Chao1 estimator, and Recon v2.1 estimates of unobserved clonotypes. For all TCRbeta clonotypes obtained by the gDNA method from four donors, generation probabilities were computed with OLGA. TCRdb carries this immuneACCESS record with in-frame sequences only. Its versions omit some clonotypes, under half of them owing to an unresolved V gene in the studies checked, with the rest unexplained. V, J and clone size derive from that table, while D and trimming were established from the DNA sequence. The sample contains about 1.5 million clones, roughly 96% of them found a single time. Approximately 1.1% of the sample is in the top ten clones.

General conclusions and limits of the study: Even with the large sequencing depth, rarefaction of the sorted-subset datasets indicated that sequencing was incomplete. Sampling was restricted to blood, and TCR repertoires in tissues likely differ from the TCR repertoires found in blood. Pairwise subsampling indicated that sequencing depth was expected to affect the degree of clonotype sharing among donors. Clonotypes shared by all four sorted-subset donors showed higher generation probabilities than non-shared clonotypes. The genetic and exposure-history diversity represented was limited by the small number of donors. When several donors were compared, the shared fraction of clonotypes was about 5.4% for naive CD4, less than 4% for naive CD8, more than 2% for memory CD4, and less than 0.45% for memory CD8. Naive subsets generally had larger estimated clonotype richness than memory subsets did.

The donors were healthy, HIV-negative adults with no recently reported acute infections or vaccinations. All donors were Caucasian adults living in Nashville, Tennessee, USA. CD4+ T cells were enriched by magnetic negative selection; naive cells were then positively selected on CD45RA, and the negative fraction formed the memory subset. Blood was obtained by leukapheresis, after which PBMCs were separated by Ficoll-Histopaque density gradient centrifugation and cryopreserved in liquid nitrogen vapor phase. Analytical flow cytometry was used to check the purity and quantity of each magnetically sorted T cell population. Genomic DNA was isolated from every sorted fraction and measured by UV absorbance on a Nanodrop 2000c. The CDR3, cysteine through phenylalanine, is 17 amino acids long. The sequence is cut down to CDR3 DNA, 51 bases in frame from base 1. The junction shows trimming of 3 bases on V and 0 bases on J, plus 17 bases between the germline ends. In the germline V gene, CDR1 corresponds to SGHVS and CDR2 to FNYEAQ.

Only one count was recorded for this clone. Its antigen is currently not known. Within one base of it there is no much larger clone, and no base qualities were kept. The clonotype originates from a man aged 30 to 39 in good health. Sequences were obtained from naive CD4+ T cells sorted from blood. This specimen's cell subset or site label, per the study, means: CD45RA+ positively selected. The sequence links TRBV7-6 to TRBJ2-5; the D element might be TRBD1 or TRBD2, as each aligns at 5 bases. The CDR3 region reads CASSFLEGRKYQETQYF. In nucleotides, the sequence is TGTGCCAGCAGCTTTCTAGAGGGACGGAAGTACCAAGAGACCCAGTACTTC.